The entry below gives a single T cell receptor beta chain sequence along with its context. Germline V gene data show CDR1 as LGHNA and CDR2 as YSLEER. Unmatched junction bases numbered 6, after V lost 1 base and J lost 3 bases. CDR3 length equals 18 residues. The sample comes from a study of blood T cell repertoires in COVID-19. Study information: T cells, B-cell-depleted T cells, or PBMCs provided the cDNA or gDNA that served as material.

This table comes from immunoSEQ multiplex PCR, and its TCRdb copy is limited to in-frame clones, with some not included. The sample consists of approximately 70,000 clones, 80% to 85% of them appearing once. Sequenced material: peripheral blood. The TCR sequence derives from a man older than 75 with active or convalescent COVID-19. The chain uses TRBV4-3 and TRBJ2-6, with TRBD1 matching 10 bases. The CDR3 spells CASSQGTGTGVGANVLTF. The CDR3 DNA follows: TGCGCCAGCAGCCAAGGTACCGGGACAGGGGTTGGGGCCAACGTCCTGACTTTC.